This T cell receptor (beta chain) is from a study of CD8 T cells in ankylosing spondylitis. Study-wide results and caveats: Disease-associated clones were CD8+ and fairly uncommon in peripheral blood. Among TCR beta sequences, a motif of eight highly homologous variants appeared characteristic of ankylosing spondylitis blood.

This clonotype was counted a few times. Its antigen is currently unknown. The V end lost 6 bases, the J end lost 4 bases, and 11 bases lay between the germline ends. Germline loops: CDR1 SGHRS, CDR2 YFSETQ. The CDR3 is 13 residues long. TCRdb re-derived calls from the 5' RACE reads in MiXCR, one entry per CDR3 protein. Of some 400,000 distinct CDR3 sequences detected, under 25% appear once; the ten largest clones hold about 16%. The sequencing input was blood, either unsorted or a sorted T cell fraction (not recorded which). This sequence joins TRBV5-1 and TRBJ2-1; possibly TRBD1 for D (6 bases). The clonotype comes from a male donor with ankylosing spondylitis. DNA for the CDR3: TGCGCCAGCACCCTGGACAGATACAATGAGCAGTTCTTC. As protein: CASTLDRYNEQFF.